This T cell receptor (beta chain) was recovered during a study of blood T cell repertoires in COVID-19. Study as a whole: Sites in the United States, Italy and Spain provided acute and convalescent COVID-19 samples. T cells, B-cell-depleted T cells, or PBMCs provided the cDNA or gDNA that served as material.

Patients from Seattle were sampled longitudinally, starting during active infection. CDR1 and CDR2 from the germline V gene are LNHNV and YYDKDF (reference sequence). CDR3 length: 14 residues. Trimming shortened V by 3 bases and J by 0 bases, and 9 bases separated the two germline ends. As processed by the authors: The assay estimated nucleated cells by amplifying reference gene primers. Measured with immunoSEQ multiplex PCR; TCRdb has only the in-frame clones, and not every one. V, J and clone size are those of that table, while D and trimming were read from the DNA. The sample contains about 200,000 clones, just under 85% of which appear only once.

The specimen was peripheral blood. V gene TRBV15 combines with J gene TRBJ2-7; the D gene is possibly TRBD1 (5 bases). This clonotype originated in a man between 60 and 70 years old with COVID-19, enrolled during active disease. The CDR3 sequence is CATSRDQGSYEQYF. CDR3 in DNA: TGTGCCACCAGCAGGGACCAGGGCTCCTACGAGCAGTACTTC.